This T cell receptor beta chain was obtained from a study of molecular identifiers for immune sequencing clone quantification. Germline V gives CDR1 LGHNA, CDR2 YSLEER. The CDR3 runs to 17 residues. The V gene end was trimmed by 1 base and the J gene end by 2 bases; junction bases not matched to a gene: 8. Study-level findings and limits: Over 98% of effector molecules, yet under 1% of naive-cell molecules, were held by clones above 20 RNA copies.

Sorting defined naive CD8 T cells as CD8+CD4-CCR7+CD45RA+. A single record per CDR3 protein comes from TCRdb applying MiXCR to the PCR reads. Among under 650,000 distinct CDR3 sequences listed, approximately 20% were seen once. With respect to this clonotype: No antigen is known for it.

The chain is built from TRBV4-3 and TRBJ2-7; TRBD2 agrees at 10 bases. The receptor was isolated from a human donor in good health. Some libraries in this study had Jurkat cell RNA spiked in. Sequencing was performed on naive CD8+ T cells from blood, with Jurkat cell RNA spiked in. As to subset: FACS-sorted CD8+CD4-CCR7+CD45RA+ naive T cells. This CDR3 is CASSQGEATSGTYEQYF. Written as DNA, the CDR3 is TGCGCCAGCAGCCAAGGAGAGGCAACTAGCGGGACCTACGAGCAGTACTTC.